Presented here are 25 T cell receptor beta chains from one specimen sequenced in a study of metastatic and nonmetastatic thyroid tumors. TCRdb re-called clones from the PCR reads using MiXCR. The table records roughly 22,000 clones, about a third of them present only once. Until they underwent thyroid surgery, no patient had received any treatment. Sequenced material: blood. The receptors were sampled from a male donor with papillary thyroid cancer or a benign thyroid nodule (not recorded which). Some clones in this sample may be carry-over from other donors' samples.

The table lists this clone with many counts. The chain couples TRBV19 to TRBJ2-3; D call uncertain. The CDR3 extends over 14 amino acids. Deletions cut 1 base from V and 1 base from J, with 6 bases between. From germline, CDR1 is LNHDA and CDR2 SQIVND (reference sequence). CDR3 nucleotides: TGTGCCAGTAGTATAGGTTGGGGCACAGATACGCAGTATTTT. Residues: CASSIGWGTDTQYF.

In this sample, this clone turned up many times. Just one base apart from a much larger clone, this may be a read error. The same CDR3 also results from other DNA sequences found in this sample. The rearrangement uses TRBV27 and TRBJ1-4; the D is unclear. The germline V and J ends were trimmed by 6 bases and 2 bases, with 13 bases remaining between them. The CDR3 extends over 15 amino acids. CDR1 is MNHEY, CDR2 SMNVEV, per germline (reference sequence). This CDR3 is CASRPIDVTNEKLFF. The CDR3 DNA sequence: TGTGCCAGCAGGCCCATCGATGTCACTAATGAAAAACTGTTTTTT.

In DNA, the CDR3 is TGTGCCTGGAACCCGGCGGACACTGAAGCTTTCTTT. It encodes CAWNPADTEAFF. The V call is TRBV30, the J call TRBJ1-1; D not resolved. Deletions cut 4 bases from V and 3 bases from J, with 9 bases between. The CDR3 contains 12 residues. From germline, CDR1 is GTSNPN and CDR2 SVGIG (reference sequence). Variable domain in full (rest from reference TRBV30 and TRBJ1-1): SQTIHQWPATLVQPVGSPLSLECTVEGTSNPNLYWYRQAAGRGLQLLFYSVGIGQISSEVPQNLSASRPQDRQFILSSKKLLLSDSGFYLCAWNPADTEAFFGQGTRLTVV.

V and J are TRBV5-1 and TRBJ1-5; no reliable D call. This CDR3 comprises 13 residues. Germline loops: CDR1 SGHRS, CDR2 YFSETQ. Trimming took off 1 base at V and 2 bases at J, with 4 bases between the two ends. CDR3 protein: CASSLRGNQPQHF. For the CDR3, the DNA is TGCGCCAGCAGCTTGCGTGGCAATCAGCCCCAGCATTTT.

This chain joins TRBV28 and TRBJ2-1; D is unclear. Germline V gives CDR1 MDHEN, CDR2 SYDVKM. The CDR3 is 11 amino acids. V was clipped by 8 bases and J by 7 bases, with 9 bases between them. The CDR3 protein is CASGLINEQFF. The CDR3 bases are TGTGCCAGCGGCCTCATAAATGAGCAGTTCTTC.

This clone came up many times. The V gene is TRBV3-1, the J gene TRBJ2-4, with TRBD1 matching 9 bases. The CDR3 runs to 13 residues. The germline gives CDR1 LGHDT, CDR2 YNNKEL (reference sequence). Germline trimming cut 3 bases from V and 7 bases from J; bases unmatched to any gene: 1. CDR3 DNA sequence: TGTGCCAGCAGCCACGGGACAGGGAACATTCAGTACTTC. Its translation: CASSHGTGNIQYF.

A single count supports this clone. One end of the junction varies from germline; a read error may be responsible. The V and J genes are TRBV7-4 and TRBJ2-3, with D tentatively TRBD2 (5 bases). The length of the CDR3 is 17 residues. Germline V CDR1 and CDR2: SGHVT, SQSDAQ. The DNA of the CDR3 is TGTGCCAGCATCTTAGAGGGTTCGGACTCGAGTACAGATACGCAGTATTTT. It is translated as CASILEGSDSSTDTQYF.

The rearrangement joins TRBV2 to TRBJ2-1, with 13 bases aligning to TRBD2. CDR1 and CDR2 from the germline V gene are SNHLY and FYNNEI. The ends lost 5 bases at V and 4 bases at J; junction bases unmatched: 5. The CDR3 runs 16 residues. The CDR3 region has the DNA TGTGCCAGCAGTTCCACTAGCGGGGGGGCGTACAATGAGCAGTTCTTC. Encoded protein: CASSSTSGGAYNEQFF.

By its share, this clone is medium-sized. The chain carries TRBV4-2 and TRBJ2-3; 12 positions agree with TRBD2. CDR1 is LGHNA, CDR2 YNFKEQ, per germline. The CDR3 has 14 residues. Trimming at V came to 8 bases and at J to 4 bases, leaving 4 bases not matched to a gene. DNA of the CDR3: TGTGCCAGCGGTACTAGCGGGAGGCCAGATACGCAGTATTTT. Translating gives CASGTSGRPDTQYF.

By share of the sample, this clone is medium-sized (0.01 to 0.1%). This chain links TRBV4-1 with TRBJ2-1; TRBD2 is a possible D gene (6 bases). The CDR3 runs to 15 residues. Between the trimmed V and J ends, which lost 2 bases and 3 bases, there was a span of 11 bases. Germline V CDR1 and CDR2: MGHRA, YSYEKL. The CDR3 DNA is TGCGCCAGCAGCCAAAAGGAGGGAGTCTACAATGAGCAGTTCTTC. Residues: CASSQKEGVYNEQFF.

This clone has a count of ten or more. V usage is TRBV9 and J usage is TRBJ2-1; no clear D gene. In germline, CDR1 is SGDLS, CDR2 YYNGEE. V was clipped by 3 bases and J by 5 bases, with 3 bases between them. The CDR3 loop spans 11 amino acids. This CDR3 reads CASSANNEQFF. The CDR3 nucleotides are TGTGCCAGCAGCGCAAACAATGAGCAGTTCTTC.

V usage is TRBV3-1 and J usage is TRBJ1-4; unclear D gene. CDR3 length: 13 residues. Trimming removed 4 bases from V and 0 bases from J, with 3 bases in between. Per germline, CDR1 LGHDT and CDR2 YNNKEL (reference sequence). The CDR3 sequence is CASSRPTNEKLFF. CDR3 coding DNA: TGTGCCAGCAGCCGGCCAACTAATGAAAAACTGTTTTTT.

This clone came up many times. CDR3 sequence (DNA): TGCAGCGTTGGGAACGGGGACTGGGGGTTCCAGACCGGGGAGCTGTTTTTT. Its translation: CSVGNGDWGFQTGELFF. The chain is built from TRBV29-1 and TRBJ2-2; D is possibly TRBD2 (6 bases). The CDR3 runs 17 residues. The V end was cut by 4 bases, the J end by 5 bases, with 23 bases between. Germline assignment: CDR1 SQVTM and CDR2 ANQGSEA.

In its sample, this clone was seen once. The chain couples TRBV7-2 to TRBJ2-1, with TRBD2 matching 11 bases. CDR1 SGHTA and CDR2 FQGNSA come from the germline V gene. V trimming: 3 bases; J trimming: 10 bases; junction bases outside the gene matches: 8. This CDR3 spans 15 amino acids. The CDR3 region is CASSFSGRARQEQFF. CDR3 nucleotide sequence: TGTGCCAGCAGCTTTAGCGGGAGGGCGAGACAAGAGCAGTTCTTC.

This clone was picked up many times. The rearrangement links TRBV28 to TRBJ2-5, with 9 bases aligning to TRBD1. CDR1 MDHEN and CDR2 SYDVKM come from the germline V gene. The CDR3 is 15 amino acids. The V segment lost 6 bases and the J segment 2 bases; nucleotides outside the gene matches: 7. CDR3 sequence: CASSQGGQGQETQYF. The CDR3 DNA reads as TGTGCCAGCAGCCAAGGGGGACAGGGTCAAGAGACCCAGTACTTC.

The chain employs TRBV6-2 or TRBV6-3 and TRBJ2-5, with D maybe TRBD1 (6 bases). The CDR3 totals 14 residues. V was trimmed by 7 bases and J by 5 bases, leaving 17 bases between them. Germline CDR1 and CDR2: MNHEY and SVGEGT. Here the CDR3 reads CASTPQGIGETQYF. CDR3 sequence (DNA): TGTGCCAGCACTCCACAGGGAATCGGGGAGACCCAGTACTTC.

This chain links TRBV30 with TRBJ2-7; 7 bases agree with TRBD2. The CDR3 covers 14 residues. Germline V gene data show CDR1 as GTSNPN and CDR2 as SVGIG (reference sequence). After removal of 0 bases from V and 5 bases from J, the junction contained 7 bases not matched to a gene. The CDR3 is CAWSVEPSGHEQYF. CDR3 coding DNA: TGTGCCTGGAGTGTAGAGCCTAGCGGCCACGAGCAGTACTTC.

This clone has more than one count but fewer than ten. The sample contains more than one DNA sequence encoding this CDR3. The chain couples TRBV6-1 to TRBJ1-2; D may be TRBD1 (6 bases). CDR3 length: 16 residues. V was clipped by 5 bases and J by 6 bases, with 22 bases between them. Looked up from germline, CDR1 is MNHNS and CDR2 is SASEGT. The CDR3 coding sequence is TGTGCCAGCAGTTCTACATCGACAGGTGGCGCAAATGGCTACACCTTC. This encodes CASSSTSTGGANGYTF.

This chain uses TRBV18 with TRBJ2-1; 8 nucleotides align to TRBD1. CDR3 size: 13 residues. Germline V lookup: CDR1 KGHSH, CDR2 LQKENI. V gave up 5 bases and J gave up 6 bases; unmatched junction bases: 3. CDR3 DNA: TGTGCCAGCTCAGGACAGGGCGGCAATGAGCAGTTCTTC. Translation gives CASSGQGGNEQFF.

This clone was counted many times. V is TRBV2 and J is TRBJ1-2; 8 bases map to TRBD1. Germline CDR1 is SNHLY and CDR2 is FYNNEI. V shed 8 bases, J shed 8 bases, and the junction held 7 bases outside the gene matches. The CDR3 contains 12 residues. Here the CDR3 DNA reads TGTGCCAGCGGCGGGACAGGAAGGGGCTACACCTTC. This sequence encodes CASGGTGRGYTF. Filled out from reference TRBV2 and TRBJ1-2, the complete variable domain reads EPEVTQTPSHQVTQMGQEVILRCVPISNHLYFYWYRQILGQKVEFLVSFYNNEISEKSEIFDDQFSVERPDGSNFTLKIRSTKLEDSAMYFCASGGTGRGYTFGSGTRLTVV.

V usage is TRBV3-1 and J usage is TRBJ1-1; TRBD1 aligns across 7 bases. CDR1 is LGHDT, CDR2 YNNKEL, per germline (reference sequence). Germline trimming cut 4 bases from V and 5 bases from J; bases unmatched to any gene: 4. The CDR3 spans 13 residues. The CDR3 protein is CASSLQGTTEAFF. The CDR3, as DNA: TGTGCCAGCAGCCTACAGGGGACGACTGAAGCTTTCTTT. Full variable domain (missing parts from reference TRBV3-1 and TRBJ1-1): DTAVSQTPKYLVTQMGNDKSIKCEQNLGHDTMYWYKQDSKKFLKIMFSYNNKELIINETVPNRFSPKSPDKAHLNLHINSLELGDSAVYFCASSLQGTTEAFFGQGTRLTVV.

This sequence joins TRBV4-1 and TRBJ2-7; D is possibly TRBD2 (5 bases). CDR1 is MGHRA, CDR2 YSYEKL, per germline. The ends were cut back, 3 bases at V and 0 bases at J, with 15 bases in the middle. There are 16 residues in the CDR3. CDR3 loop: CASSHVGKEGSYEQYF. CDR3 bases: TGCGCCAGCAGCCACGTAGGGAAAGAGGGCTCCTACGAGCAGTACTTC.

This clone was seen just once. The rearrangement uses TRBV20-1 and TRBJ2-7, with 12 bases identical to TRBD2. This CDR3 region has 15 residues. Germline V gene sequence: CDR1 DFQATT, CDR2 SNEGSKA (reference sequence). V shed 1 base and J 4 bases; nucleotides not matched to a gene: 5. As DNA, the CDR3 is TGCAGTGCTAGAGGGACTAGCGGGAAGTTTTACGAGCAGTACTTC. Translated: CSARGTSGKFYEQYF.

This clone was seen ten or more times. The chain uses TRBV18 and TRBJ2-7; the D gene could be TRBD1 or TRBD2 (5 bases each). This CDR3 is 13 amino acids long. Germline loops: CDR1 KGHSH, CDR2 LQKENI. Deletions cut 3 bases from V and 5 bases from J, with 11 bases between. The CDR3 protein is CASSPPRDHEQYF. The CDR3 DNA sequence: TGTGCCAGCTCACCTCCCAGGGACCACGAGCAGTACTTC.

J is TRBJ2-1 and V is TRBV6-1, with D uncertain. V was pared by 2 bases and J by 1 base, with 15 bases between. The V gene's germline CDR1 is MNHNS and CDR2 SASEGT. This CDR3 is 17 amino acids long. CDR3 nucleotides: TGTGCCAGCAGTGAATCTGGGCTTAAATCGTCCTACAATGAGCAGTTCTTC. Residues: CASSESGLKSSYNEQFF.